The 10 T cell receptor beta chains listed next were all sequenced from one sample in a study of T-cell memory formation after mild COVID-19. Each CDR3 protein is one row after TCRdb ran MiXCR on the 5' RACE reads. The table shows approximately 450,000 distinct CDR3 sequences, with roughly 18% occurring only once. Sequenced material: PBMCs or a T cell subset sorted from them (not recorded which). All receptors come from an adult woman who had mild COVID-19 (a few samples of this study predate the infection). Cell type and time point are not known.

CDR3 coding DNA: TGTGCCAGTAGGGGGGGTCGACAGGGTATGACTGAAGCTTTCTTT. Protein product: CASRGGRQGMTEAFF. V usage is TRBV19 and J usage is TRBJ1-1; 7 positions match TRBD1. Losses at the gene ends were 6 bases for V and 5 bases for J; bases not matched to a gene: 12. There are 15 residues in the CDR3. Germline assignment: CDR1 LNHDA and CDR2 SQIVND (reference sequence).

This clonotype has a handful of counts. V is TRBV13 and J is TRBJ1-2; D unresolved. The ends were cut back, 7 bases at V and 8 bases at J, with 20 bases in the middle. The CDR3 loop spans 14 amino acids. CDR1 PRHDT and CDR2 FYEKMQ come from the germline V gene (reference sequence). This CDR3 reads CASTAGPRMGGYTF. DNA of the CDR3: TGTGCCAGCACGGCAGGACCCAGAATGGGGGGCTACACCTTC.

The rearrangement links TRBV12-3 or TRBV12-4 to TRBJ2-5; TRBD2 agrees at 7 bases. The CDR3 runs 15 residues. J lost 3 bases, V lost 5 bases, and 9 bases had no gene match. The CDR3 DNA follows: TGTGCCAGCAGTCTGTGGGGGGGAGACGAAGAGACCCAGTACTTC. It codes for CASSLWGGDEETQYF.

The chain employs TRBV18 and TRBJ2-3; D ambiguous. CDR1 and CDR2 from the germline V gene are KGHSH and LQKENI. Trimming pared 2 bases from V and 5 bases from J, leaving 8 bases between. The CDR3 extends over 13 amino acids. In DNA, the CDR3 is TGTGCCAGCTCACCAAGTTTGATAGATACGCAGTATTTT. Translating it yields CASSPSLIDTQYF.

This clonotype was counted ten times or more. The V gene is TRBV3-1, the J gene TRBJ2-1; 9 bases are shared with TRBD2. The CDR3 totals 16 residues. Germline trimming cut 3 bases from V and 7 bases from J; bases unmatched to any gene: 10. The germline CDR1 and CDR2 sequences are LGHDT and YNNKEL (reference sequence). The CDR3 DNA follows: TGTGCCAGCAGCCACGATATAGGGACTAGCTATAATGAGCAGTTCTTC. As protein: CASSHDIGTSYNEQFF.

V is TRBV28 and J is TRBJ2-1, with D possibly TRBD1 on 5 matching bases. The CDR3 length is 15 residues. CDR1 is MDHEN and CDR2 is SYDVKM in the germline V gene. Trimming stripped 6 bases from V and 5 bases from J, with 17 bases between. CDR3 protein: CASRTQGSLNNEQFF. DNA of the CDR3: TGTGCCAGCAGGACCCAGGGATCCCTGAACAATGAGCAGTTCTTC. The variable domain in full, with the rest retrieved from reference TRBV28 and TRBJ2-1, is DVKVTQSSRYLVKRTGEKVFLECVQDMDHENMFWYRQDPGLGLRLIYFSYDVKMKEKGDIPEGYSVSREKKERFSLILESASTNQTSMYLCASRTQGSLNNEQFFGPGTRLTVL.

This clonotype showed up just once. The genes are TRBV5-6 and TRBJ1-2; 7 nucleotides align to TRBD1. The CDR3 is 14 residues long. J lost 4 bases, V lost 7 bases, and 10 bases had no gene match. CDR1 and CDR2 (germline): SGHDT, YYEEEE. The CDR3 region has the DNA TGTGCCAGCGGGAGACAGGGCCGGTTCTATGGCTACACCTTC. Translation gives CASGRQGRFYGYTF.

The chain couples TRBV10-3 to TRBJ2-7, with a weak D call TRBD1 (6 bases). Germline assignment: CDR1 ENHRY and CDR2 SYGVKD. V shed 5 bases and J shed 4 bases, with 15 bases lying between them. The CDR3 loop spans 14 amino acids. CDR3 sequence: CAISTGTSNYEQYF. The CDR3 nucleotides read TGTGCCATCAGTACCGGGACATCTAATTACGAGCAGTACTTC.

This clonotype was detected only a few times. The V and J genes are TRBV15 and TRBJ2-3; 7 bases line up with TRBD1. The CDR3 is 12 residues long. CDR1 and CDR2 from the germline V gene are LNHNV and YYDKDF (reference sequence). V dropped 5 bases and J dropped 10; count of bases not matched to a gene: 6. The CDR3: CATSEGGAAQYF. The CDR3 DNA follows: TGTGCCACCAGCGAAGGGGGCGCGGCGCAGTATTTT.

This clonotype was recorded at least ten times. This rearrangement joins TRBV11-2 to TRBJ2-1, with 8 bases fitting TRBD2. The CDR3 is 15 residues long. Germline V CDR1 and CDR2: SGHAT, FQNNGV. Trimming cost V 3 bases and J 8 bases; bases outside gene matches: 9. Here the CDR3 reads CASSFISGGQDEQFF. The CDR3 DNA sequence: TGTGCCAGCAGCTTCATCAGCGGGGGTCAGGATGAGCAGTTCTTC.